This record concerns one T cell receptor (beta chain) sequence. As yet, its antigen is unknown. The source of the sample is a study of blood T cells in healthy people across ages. Points from the study as a whole: Naive T cell percentage showed a strong correlation with TCR beta diversity.

CDR1 LGHDT and CDR2 YNNKEL come from the germline V gene (reference sequence). The CDR3 contains 15 residues. The germline V and J ends were trimmed by 7 bases and 1 base, with 14 bases remaining between them. The donors, aged roughly 6 to 90, were healthy Caucasians from Russia. The authors ran a second PCR of roughly 6 to 12 cycles using a sample-barcoded 5' primer and a J-beta primer mix. The template-switch adaptor, which had 12 random nucleotides, put a tag on each cDNA molecule. A single record per CDR3 protein comes from TCRdb applying MiXCR to the 5' RACE reads. The sample comprises about 1.5 million distinct CDR3 sequences, roughly 43% of which are singletons, and roughly 3.7% rests with the top ten.

The sample consisted of blood. This receptor was identified in a woman under 30 in good health. The chain recombines TRBV3-1 with TRBJ2-1; D is uncertain. CDR3 region: CASKATVSSYNEQFF. DNA for the CDR3: TGTGCCAGCAAGGCCACGGTCTCATCCTACAATGAGCAGTTCTTC.